Shown below are 28 T cell receptor beta chains from a single sample sequenced in a study of blood T cell repertoires in COVID-19. Using immunoSEQ multiplex PCR, the repertoire was profiled, and TCRdb retains in-frame clones only, with some absent. The table shows fewer than 80,000 clones, with approximately 92% occurring only once. The sequenced sample was peripheral blood. These receptors were taken from a woman aged 45-60 years with active COVID-19.

This rearrangement joins TRBV2 to TRBJ2-3; a weak D match, TRBD2 (5 bases). The germline V gene encodes CDR1 SNHLY and CDR2 FYNNEI. The CDR3 contains 12 residues. V was shortened by 7 bases and J by 2 bases, with 7 bases between the two germline ends. DNA of the CDR3: TGTGCCAGCAATCGGGACACAGATACGCAGTATTTT. Its protein product is CASNRDTDTQYF.

The chain carries TRBV20-1 and TRBJ1-1, with no clear D. The CDR3 runs 10 residues. The germline CDR1 and CDR2 sequences are DFQATT and SNEGSKA (reference sequence). V was cut by 6 bases and J by 7 bases, with 9 bases left in between. The chain's CDR3 is CSAMSGEAFF. The CDR3 nucleotides are TGCAGTGCCATGAGTGGTGAAGCTTTCTTT.

The rearrangement uses TRBV30 and TRBJ2-3, with 7 bases aligning to TRBD2. Unmatched junction bases numbered 14, after V lost 4 bases and J lost 4 bases. Germline V gene lookup returns CDR1 GTSNPN and CDR2 SVGIG (reference sequence). This CDR3 has 16 amino acids. The CDR3 bases are TGTGCCTGGACCTCTGGCGGGAGCAGCTGGTCAGATACGCAGTATTTT. The encoded protein is CAWTSGGSSWSDTQYF.

The rearrangement joins TRBV7-2 to TRBJ2-7; the match to TRBD2 covers 12 bases. CDR3 length equals 15 residues. After removal of 5 bases from V and 5 bases from J, the junction contained 7 bases not matched to a gene. Looked up from germline, CDR1 is SGHTA and CDR2 is FQGNSA. The CDR3 nucleotides are TGTGCCAGCAGCCACGCTAGCGGGAGGGTCAACGAGCAGTACTTC. The encoded protein is CASSHASGRVNEQYF.

This clone was counted a single time. The chain uses TRBV11-2 and TRBJ2-1; D is unresolved. Looked up from germline, CDR1 is SGHAT and CDR2 is FQNNGV. This CDR3 comprises 13 residues. The germline V and J ends were trimmed by 7 bases and 12 bases, with 19 bases remaining between them. The CDR3 sequence: CASTTLATRGQFF. The CDR3 nucleotides are TGTGCCAGCACCACCCTGGCCACCAGAGGGCAGTTCTTC.

The V call is TRBV9, the J call TRBJ2-3, with 15 bases matching TRBD2. The CDR3 covers 18 residues. The germline V gene encodes CDR1 SGDLS and CDR2 YYNGEE. V lost 0 bases and J lost 3; bases outside the gene matches: 5. The CDR3 reads CASSVAGLAGGMTDTQYF. The CDR3 DNA sequence: TGTGCCAGCAGCGTAGCGGGACTAGCGGGAGGTATGACAGATACGCAGTATTTT.

This sequence joins TRBV7-9 and TRBJ1-1; D is perhaps TRBD1 (6 bases). The CDR3 loop spans 14 amino acids. Deletions cut 7 bases from V and 3 bases from J, with 15 bases between. Germline CDR1 and CDR2: SEHNR and FQNEAQ (reference sequence). The CDR3 DNA follows: TGTGCCAGCAAATACAGGGAAGGCGACACTGAAGCTTTCTTT. Protein: CASKYREGDTEAFF.

The CDR3 loop is CASRQSKTSGMYNEQFF. Written as DNA, the CDR3 is TGCGCCAGCAGACAATCGAAGACTAGCGGGATGTACAATGAGCAGTTCTTC. The genes are TRBV4-1 and TRBJ2-1; 11 bases align to TRBD2. CDR1 MGHRA and CDR2 YSYEKL come from the germline V gene. Trimming took 6 bases from V and 4 from J; bases not matched to a gene: 11. This CDR3 has 17 amino acids.

This clone was detected only a few times. This sequence joins TRBV7-9 and TRBJ2-1; 15 bases match TRBD2. V lost 3 bases, J lost 7 bases, and 7 bases stayed unmatched. The CDR3 is made up of 17 amino acids. The germline CDR1 and CDR2 sequences are SEHNR and FQNEAQ (reference sequence). CDR3 nucleotide sequence: TGTGCCAGCAGCTTTGGAGGACTAGCGGGAGGGCGGAATGAGCAGTTCTTC. Protein product: CASSFGGLAGGRNEQFF.

The chain joins TRBV5-6 to TRBJ1-4; D remains unclear. This CDR3 is built from 14 residues. V was clipped by 0 bases and J by 6 bases, with 9 bases between them. Germline values: CDR1 SGHDT, CDR2 YYEEEE. In DNA, the CDR3 is TGTGCCAGCAGCTTGGAACCGGCGGATGAAAAACTGTTTTTT. Protein: CASSLEPADEKLFF.

V is TRBV7-2 and J is TRBJ1-3, with a possible D match to TRBD1 (5 bases). The CDR3 covers 15 residues. Germline V gene sequence: CDR1 SGHTA, CDR2 FQGNSA. The V end lost 4 bases, the J end lost 2 bases, and 12 bases lay between the germline ends. The CDR3 here is CASSSSGKAGNTIYF. The CDR3 nucleotides read TGTGCCAGCAGCTCTTCAGGGAAGGCTGGAAACACCATATATTTT.

The chain has TRBV7-2 and TRBJ2-5; D gene unclear. This CDR3 has 13 residues. Trimming pared 2 bases from V and 0 bases from J, leaving 4 bases between. The V gene's germline CDR1 is SGHTA and CDR2 FQGNSA. The CDR3 DNA is TGTGCCAGCAGCTTACGGTACCAAGAGACCCAGTACTTC. This codes for CASSLRYQETQYF.

The CDR3 reads CASSPSLGHSYEQYF. CDR3 bases: TGTGCCAGCAGCCCGTCCTTGGGCCACTCCTACGAGCAGTACTTC. The V and J genes are TRBV7-2 and TRBJ2-7; D gene uncertain. Per the germline V gene, CDR1 is SGHTA and CDR2 is FQGNSA. V dropped 5 bases and J dropped 0 bases, with 14 bases sitting between them. This CDR3 is built from 15 residues.

The count of this clone is one. The V call is TRBV14, the J call TRBJ2-7, with D maybe TRBD1 (5 bases). With 1 base removed from V and 2 bases from J, the gap between germline ends came to 21 bases. The CDR3 consists of 18 residues. Germline loops: CDR1 SGHDN, CDR2 FVKESK. The CDR3: CASSQVEVWGGQTYEQYF. CDR3 in DNA: TGTGCCAGCAGCCAAGTTGAAGTTTGGGGCGGACAAACCTACGAGCAGTACTTC.

The gene calls are TRBV5-1 and TRBJ2-3; 9 bases align to TRBD2. After removal of 3 bases from V and 7 bases from J, the junction contained 9 bases not matched to a gene. Germline V gene data show CDR1 as SGHRS and CDR2 as YFSETQ. CDR3 size: 15 residues. CDR3 loop: CASSSDLAGKNTQYF. CDR3 nucleotides: TGCGCCAGCAGCTCCGATCTAGCGGGAAAGAATACGCAGTATTTT.

This chain joins TRBV6-2 or TRBV6-3 and TRBJ1-6, with TRBD1 matching 10 bases. The V and J ends lost 4 bases and 10 bases, in that order; junction bases with no gene match: 10. Germline values: CDR1 MNHEY, CDR2 SVGEGT. The CDR3 is 16 amino acids. The CDR3 protein is CASSSLRGQGWSPLHF. DNA of the CDR3: TGTGCCAGCAGTTCCCTTAGGGGACAGGGGTGGTCACCCCTCCACTTT.

The chain recombines TRBV18 with TRBJ2-3; 11 bases align to TRBD2. V trimming: 3 bases; J trimming: 4 bases; junction bases outside the gene matches: 6. The V gene's germline CDR1 is KGHSH and CDR2 LQKENI. The CDR3 contains 16 residues. This chain's CDR3 is CASSPPTSGISDTQYF. The CDR3 DNA reads as TGTGCCAGCTCACCCCCGACTAGCGGGATATCAGATACGCAGTATTTT.

Only a few counts were recorded for this clone. The chain carries TRBV18 and TRBJ2-7, with 7 bases that match TRBD2. The CDR3 sequence is 14 residues long. The V gene's germline CDR1 is KGHSH and CDR2 LQKENI. V dropped 5 bases and J dropped 3; count of bases not matched to a gene: 7. The chain's CDR3 is CASSIPGLNYEQYF. DNA for the CDR3: TGTGCCAGCTCAATTCCGGGACTAAACTACGAGCAGTACTTC.

The chain joins TRBV24-1 to TRBJ2-3; 7 bases are shared with TRBD1. The CDR3 contains 14 residues. V shed 3 bases, J shed 5 bases, and the junction held 4 bases outside the gene matches. Germline V lookup: CDR1 KGHDR, CDR2 SFDVKD. This CDR3 is CATSDPTGEDTQYF. The CDR3, as DNA: TGTGCCACCAGTGATCCAACAGGGGAAGATACGCAGTATTTT.

The chain carries TRBV6-5 and TRBJ2-1, with D uncertain. CDR1 is MNHEY, CDR2 SVGAGI, per germline. The CDR3 has 16 residues. Trimming removed 0 bases at V and 8 bases at J, with 17 bases between. The CDR3 DNA reads as TGTGCCAGCAGTTACTCGGTGGTACGCAGGAATTATGAGCAGTTCTTC. Translating it yields CASSYSVVRRNYEQFF.

The chain has TRBV9 and TRBJ1-6; tentatively, D is TRBD1 (5 bases). V was pared by 6 bases and J by 6 bases, with 16 bases between. CDR1 is SGDLS, CDR2 YYNGEE, per germline. The CDR3 is 15 residues long. CDR3 DNA: TGTGCCAGCACTCCTTACGGGGGGGTTAATTCACCCCTCCACTTT. Its protein is CASTPYGGVNSPLHF.

The genes are TRBV27 and TRBJ2-3, with 10 positions matching TRBD2. The junction had 10 bases not matched to a gene; V was cut back by 6 bases and J by 7 bases. The CDR3 spans 15 residues. The germline gives CDR1 MNHEY, CDR2 SMNVEV (reference sequence). For the CDR3, the DNA is TGTGCCAGCAGCACATCAGCTAGCGGGAGAAATACGCAGTATTTT. This sequence encodes CASSTSASGRNTQYF.

The chain recombines TRBV19 with TRBJ1-1; weak D call: TRBD1 (6 bases). The germline gives CDR1 LNHDA, CDR2 SQIVND (reference sequence). The CDR3 runs 14 residues. Trimming left V 8 bases short and J 3 bases short, with 16 bases between. The CDR3 DNA reads as TGTGCCAGTGTACAGGGTGTAGGTTACACTGAAGCTTTCTTT. Residues: CASVQGVGYTEAFF.

This clone has a single count. The rearrangement links TRBV2 to TRBJ1-1, with TRBD1 matching over 8 bases. This CDR3 spans 14 amino acids. The V gene end was trimmed by 7 bases and the J gene end by 3 bases; junction bases not matched to a gene: 7. CDR1 and CDR2 from the germline V gene are SNHLY and FYNNEI. The CDR3 DNA reads TGTGCCAGCACTGGACAGGGAATTCACACTGAAGCTTTCTTT. Translation: CASTGQGIHTEAFF. The complete variable domain, with remaining parts taken from reference TRBV2 and TRBJ1-1, reads EPEVTQTPSHQVTQMGQEVILRCVPISNHLYFYWYRQILGQKVEFLVSFYNNEISEKSEIFDDQFSVERPDGSNFTLKIRSTKLEDSAMYFCASTGQGIHTEAFFGQGTRLTVV.

V gene TRBV12-3 or TRBV12-4 combines with J gene TRBJ2-3; 7 nucleotides match TRBD1. The CDR3 is 13 residues long. J lost 6 bases, V lost 2 bases, and 2 bases had no gene match. The CDR3: CASSLTGEDTQYF. The CDR3 DNA follows: TGTGCCAGCAGTTTAACAGGGGAGGATACGCAGTATTTT.

The chain links TRBV5-1 to TRBJ2-7; 7 bases line up with TRBD1. The length of the CDR3 is 16 residues. The V gene's germline CDR1 is SGHRS and CDR2 YFSETQ. V was clipped by 3 bases and J by 0 bases; unmatched bases: 9. CDR3 loop: CASSSGTARSSYEQYF. DNA for the CDR3: TGCGCCAGCAGCTCCGGGACAGCGAGGAGCTCCTACGAGCAGTACTTC.

CDR3 sequence (DNA): TGTGCCAGCAGCCAATGGGCAGGGGAAGCTTTCTTT. This encodes CASSQWAGEAFF. The rearrangement joins TRBV3-1 (or the pseudogene TRBV3-2) to TRBJ1-1; TRBD1 is a possible D gene (5 bases). The CDR3 sequence is 12 residues long. Germline V gene data show CDR1 as LGHDT and CDR2 as YNNKEL (reference sequence). V gave up 2 bases and J gave up 8 bases, with 9 bases separating them.

V gene TRBV18 combines with J gene TRBJ1-1; unclear D gene. Between the trimmed V and J ends, which lost 3 bases and 5 bases, there was a span of 4 bases. The CDR3 runs 11 residues. Germline V CDR1 and CDR2: KGHSH, LQKENI. This CDR3 reads CASSPNTEAFF. Written as DNA, the CDR3 is TGTGCCAGCTCACCCAATACTGAAGCTTTCTTT.